This T cell receptor (beta chain) was found in a study of T cell responses to AZD1222 COVID-19 vaccine. Study-wide results and limits: The donors showed a predominance of white British ancestry and of females, with possible underestimation of clonal diversity. Scientists sampled the repertoires only once the peak T cell response had passed. Compared with day 0, the breadth and depth of the Spike-specific TCR repertoire rose significantly after two doses of AZD1222. Among vaccine-associated CD4 TCRs, coverage spanned spike, with dominance at 160-218 and 743-854.

There are 16 residues in the CDR3. The V gene's germline CDR1 is MNHNS and CDR2 SASEGT. The V and J ends lost 2 bases and 3 bases, in that order; junction bases with no gene match: 10. Some clones are missing from TCRdb's copy, which holds only in-frame ones; the method was immunoSEQ multiplex PCR. The table lists around 88,000 clones, around 88% of them singletons, with 10% to 13% in the top ten. This clone has a single count. What it binds is not known. The chain joins TRBV6-1 to TRBJ2-7, with TRBD1 matching 7 bases. The receptor was derived from an adult in good health. This material consisted of peripheral blood, taken on day 0 of MenACWY control vaccination. CDR3 sequence: CASSENMAGGFYEQYF. Here the CDR3 DNA reads TGTGCCAGCAGTGAAAATATGGCAGGGGGATTCTACGAGCAGTACTTC.